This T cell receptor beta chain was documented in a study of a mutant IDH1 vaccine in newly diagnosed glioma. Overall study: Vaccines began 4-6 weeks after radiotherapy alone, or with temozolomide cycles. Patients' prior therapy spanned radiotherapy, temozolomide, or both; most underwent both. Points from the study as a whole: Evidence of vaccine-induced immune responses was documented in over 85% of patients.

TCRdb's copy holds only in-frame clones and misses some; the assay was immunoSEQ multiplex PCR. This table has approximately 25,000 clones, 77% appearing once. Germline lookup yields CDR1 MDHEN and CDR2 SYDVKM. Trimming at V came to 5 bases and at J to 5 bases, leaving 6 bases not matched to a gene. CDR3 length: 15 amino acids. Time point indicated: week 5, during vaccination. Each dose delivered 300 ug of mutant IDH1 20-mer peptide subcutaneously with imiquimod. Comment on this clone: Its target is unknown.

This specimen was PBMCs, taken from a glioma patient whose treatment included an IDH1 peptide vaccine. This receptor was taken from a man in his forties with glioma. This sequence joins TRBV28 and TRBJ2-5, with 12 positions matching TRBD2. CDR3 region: CASSGALAGGETQYF. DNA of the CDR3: TGTGCCAGCAGTGGGGCACTAGCGGGAGGTGAGACCCAGTACTTC.